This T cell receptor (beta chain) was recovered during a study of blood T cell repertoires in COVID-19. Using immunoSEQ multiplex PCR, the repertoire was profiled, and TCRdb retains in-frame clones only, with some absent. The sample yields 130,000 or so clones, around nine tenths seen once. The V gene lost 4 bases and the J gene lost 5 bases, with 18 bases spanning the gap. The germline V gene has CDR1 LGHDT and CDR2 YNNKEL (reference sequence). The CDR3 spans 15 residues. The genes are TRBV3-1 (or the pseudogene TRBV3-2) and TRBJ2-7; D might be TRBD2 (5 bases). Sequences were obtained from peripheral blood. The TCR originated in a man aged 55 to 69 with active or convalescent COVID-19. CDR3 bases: TGTGCCAGCAGCCCCTCGGCCCTGGGGAGCAACGAGCAGTACTTC. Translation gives CASSPSALGSNEQYF.